The rows below give T cell receptor beta chains drawn from one sample of a study of T cells in narcolepsy. Repertoires were generated with immunoSEQ multiplex PCR, while TCRdb's copy carries only in-frame clones and drops some. This table has 30,000 to 45,000 clones, approximately 85% appearing once. Sample: CD45RA- memory CD4+ T cells from PBMCs. Receptors were obtained from a human donor with narcolepsy. CDR3s include the opening cysteine and the closing phenylalanine or tryptophan. D genes are given only for firm matches. Part of the rows lack a size; the others show once, few, many or a class for expanded clones.

v_gene	abundance	d_gene	j_gene	CDR3nt	CDR3aa
TRBV2	-	-	TRBJ1-1	TGTGCCAGCAGTGAAGGAGGGGAGGACACTGAAGCTTTCTTT	CASSEGGEDTEAFF
TRBV7-2	-	-	TRBJ2-7	TGTGCCAGCAGCTTGGACTACGAGCAGTACTTC	CASSLDYEQYF
TRBV28	-	TRBD1	TRBJ2-5	TGTGCCAGCGGACAGGTTTCGAGGGAGACCCAGTACTTC	CASGQVSRETQYF
TRBV6-5	-	-	TRBJ2-7	TGTGCCAGCAGCCAGAACTTTGAGCAGTACTTC	CASSQNFEQYF
TRBV27	once	-	TRBJ1-1	TGTGCCAGCAGTTTCAGGGAGAACACTGAAGCTTTCTTT	CASSFRENTEAFF
TRBV28	once	-	TRBJ1-6	TGTGCCAGCAGCCTCCCGGGCTTTGAGGGTAATTCACCCCTCCACTTT	CASSLPGFEGNSPLHF
TRBV5-1	once	-	TRBJ2-3	TGCGCCAGCAGCGCCGGGGGAGATACGCAGTATTTT	CASSAGGDTQYF
TRBV6-6	few	-	TRBJ1-4	TGTGCCAGCAGCCTAGTGCAGGGTGGTGAAAAACTGTTTTTT	CASSLVQGGEKLFF
TRBV2	-	-	TRBJ2-7	TGTGCCAGCAGTGAATCTAGGGCGGGGGAGCAGTACTTC	CASSESRAGEQYF
TRBV5-4	-	TRBD1	TRBJ1-2	TGTGCCAGCAGCTTAGATGACAGGGGTTATGGCTACACCTTC	CASSLDDRGYGYTF
TRBV5-1	-	TRBD1	TRBJ1-6	TGCGCCAGCAGCGCAGGGGGCGCCCGCAATTCACCCCTCCACTTT	CASSAGGARNSPLHF
TRBV6-5	once	-	TRBJ1-4	TGTGCCGGCAGTTACAGGCAGGGAAAGTTTGAACTGTTTTTT	CAGSYRQGKFELFF
TRBV5-3	-	-	TRBJ2-2	TGTGCCAGAAGCTTGATGATCGGGTCCGGGGAGCTGTTTTTT	CARSLMIGSGELFF
TRBV10-3	-	-	TRBJ1-2	TGTGCCATCAGGCAGGTACTCGATGGCTACACCTTC	CAIRQVLDGYTF
TRBV4-3	-	-	TRBJ1-1	TGCGCCAGCAGCCAAGACAACAGAAGGAACACTGAAGCTTTCTTT	CASSQDNRRNTEAFF
TRBV6-5	-	TRBD1	TRBJ2-7	TGTGCCAGCAGTTACGAGACAGGGACGTACGAGCAGTACTTC	CASSYETGTYEQYF
TRBV25-1	-	-	TRBJ1-1	TGTGCCAGCAGTGAATCGGGCCTCAACACTGAAGCTTTCTTT	CASSESGLNTEAFF
TRBV5-1	once	-	TRBJ1-5	TGCGCCAGCAGCCCCCGACTCGGGACTGACAGAATAAATCAGCCCCAGCATTTT	CASSPRLGTDRINQPQHF
TRBV27	-	-	TRBJ1-2	TGTGCCAGCAGTTTCCTCTCCACAGGGAAGCATGGCTACACCTTC	CASSFLSTGKHGYTF
TRBV6-1	-	-	TRBJ2-1	TGTGCCAGCAGTGAACCTGGTCCCGGGAATGAGCAGTTCTTC	CASSEPGPGNEQFF
TRBV19	few	TRBD1	TRBJ1-6	TGTGCCAGTAGCCTCGACAGGGCCGGTGCACCCCTCCACTTT	CASSLDRAGAPLHF
TRBV6-5	-	-	TRBJ1-6	TGTGCCAGCAGTTACTCGCCAGACAATTCACCCCTCCACTTT	CASSYSPDNSPLHF
TRBV9	-	-	TRBJ2-7	TGTGCCAGCAGCGGGGCGGGGGCAGGGGCCTCCGGCGAGCAGTACTTC	CASSGAGAGASGEQYF
TRBV5-4	-	-	TRBJ2-7	TGTGCCAGCAGCTTGGCTGGCGGCTATACCTACGAGCAGTACTTC	CASSLAGGYTYEQYF
TRBV15	-	-	TRBJ2-7	TGTGCCACCAGCAGAGACATCGGTCTGCTATCGGTTCCGGTGTTC	CATSRDIGLLSVPVF
TRBV7-2	-	-	TRBJ2-5	TGTGCCAGCAGCCTAACGAACGGGAATCAAGAGACCCAGTACTTC	CASSLTNGNQETQYF
TRBV5-4	-	-	TRBJ2-7	TGTGCCAGCAGCCCGCCGGGGACTCGGATCCACGAGCAGTACTTC	CASSPPGTRIHEQYF
TRBV6-5	-	-	TRBJ2-1	TGTGCCAGCAGTCAACCCCCCAATGAGCAGTTCTTC	CASSQPPNEQFF
TRBV18	-	-	TRBJ2-2	TGTGCCAGCTCACCAAGAGAGGGGAACACCGGGGAGCTGTTTTTT	CASSPREGNTGELFF
TRBV4-1	few	-	TRBJ2-1	TGCGCCAGCAGCCAAGATCAGAACTCCTACAATGAGCAGTTCTTC	CASSQDQNSYNEQFF
TRBV4-2	medium-sized	-	TRBJ1-3	TGTGCCAGCAGCCAAGCGAAGTCTGGAAACACCATATATTTT	CASSQAKSGNTIYF
TRBV27	once	-	TRBJ1-2	TGTGCCAGCAGTGTGAACAGGGAACCCCTGAACTATGGCTACACCTTC	CASSVNREPLNYGYTF
TRBV11-3	-	-	TRBJ1-2	TGTGCCAGCAGCTCGTCTTTGGGGGGGTATGGCTACACCTTC	CASSSSLGGYGYTF
TRBV19	-	-	TRBJ2-5	TGTGCCAGTAGTATAAGTCGAGAGACCCAGTACTTC	CASSISRETQYF
TRBV5-1	-	TRBD1	TRBJ1-2	TGCGCCAGCAGCGCAACCGCCGGGACAGGGGACGGCTACACCTTC	CASSATAGTGDGYTF
TRBV19	-	-	TRBJ1-2	TGTGCCAGTAGTATAGAAGGGCAGAGCTATGGCTACACCTTC	CASSIEGQSYGYTF
TRBV28	-	-	TRBJ1-2	TGTGCCAGCAGTCCAGGGTGGGACAACTATGGCTACACCTTC	CASSPGWDNYGYTF
TRBV28	-	-	TRBJ1-1	TGTGCCAGCAGCGCCAGGGGAAACACTGAAGCTTTCTTT	CASSARGNTEAFF
TRBV2	-	-	TRBJ2-6	TGTGCCAGCAGTGTGGGAGGTACGGAAACCCTCTCTGGGGCCAACGTCCTGACTTTC	CASSVGGTETLSGANVLTF
TRBV9	few	TRBD1	TRBJ1-6	TGTGCCAGCAGCGTATCGACAGGGTTTAATTCACCCCTCCACTTT	CASSVSTGFNSPLHF
TRBV19	-	TRBD1	TRBJ1-6	TGTGCCAGTAGTCCGACAGGGCAGAACCTATCACCCCTCCACTTT	CASSPTGQNLSPLHF
TRBV30	-	-	TRBJ2-5	TGTGCCTGGAGTGTACGCGGAAAAATCCAAGAGACCCAGTACTTC	CAWSVRGKIQETQYF
TRBV7-9	-	-	TRBJ2-1	TGTGCCAGCAGCTTAGAGGGGACCGGTTACAATGAGCAGTTCTTC	CASSLEGTGYNEQFF
TRBV7-2	-	-	TRBJ2-1	TGTGCCAGCACTAAAGGGGGGAATGAGCAGTTCTTC	CASTKGGNEQFF